This T cell receptor (beta chain) was recorded in a study of Ad26.COV2.S vaccination and SARS-CoV-2 variants. Turning to the study itself: Donor was assigned to the Ad26.COV2.S arm of trial COV1001.

With respect to this clone: Its antigen is not known.

Study results and limitations: Recipients of either vaccine or placebo displayed similar breadth of non-spike TCRs.

Treatment indicated: some 20 received Ad26.COV2.S at low or high dose, single or two shots; several received placebo; per-sample allocation not given. Following the first vaccine or placebo injection, samples were taken on day 63. Assay: immunoSEQ multiplex PCR; the TCRdb copy retains only in-frame clones and omits some. The sample lists some 460,000 clones; around 89% were seen once. The sample consisted of peripheral blood, taken in a trial of Ad26.COV2.S vaccine versus placebo. This TCR derives from a person between 18 and 60 years old who received the Ad26.COV2.S COVID-19 vaccine or a placebo.

The CDR3 region is CASSLGSELGYGYTF. The DNA of the CDR3 is TGTGCCAGCAGCTTGGGGAGCGAACTGGGCTATGGCTACACCTTC. V gene TRBV5-8 combines with J gene TRBJ1-2, with D hard to call. The CDR3 runs to 15 residues. V lost 0 bases, J lost 4 bases, and 13 bases lay in between. Germline V gives CDR1 SGHTS, CDR2 YDEGEE. The whole variable domain, filled in from reference TRBV5-8 and TRBJ1-2, reads EAGVTQSPTHLIKTRGQQATLRCSPISGHTSVYWYQQALGLGLQFLLWYDEGEERNRGNFPPRFSGRQFPNYSSELNVNALELEDSALYLCASSLGSELGYGYTFGSGTRLTVV.